The 29 T cell receptor beta chains in this list originate from one sample, sequenced in a study of T cell responses to AZD1222 COVID-19 vaccine. Only in-frame clones appear in the TCRdb table, and some are missing; sequencing was by immunoSEQ multiplex PCR. The sample includes about 150,000 clones, more than 90% of them seen just once. The sample consisted of peripheral blood, taken 28 days after the second AZD1222 dose. The receptors were gathered from an adult who received the AZD1222 COVID-19 vaccine.

The chain carries TRBV19 and TRBJ2-3; D not resolved. The V and J ends lost 0 bases and 2 bases respectively, with 0 bases between them. The CDR3 consists of 12 residues. CDR1 and CDR2 from the germline V gene are LNHDA and SQIVND (reference sequence). This chain's CDR3 is CASSIDTDTQYF. In DNA, the CDR3 is TGTGCCAGTAGTATAGACACAGATACGCAGTATTTT.

The genes are TRBV5-1 and TRBJ1-2; a possible D gene is TRBD1 (5 bases). The ends were cut back, 7 bases at V and 4 bases at J, with 17 bases in the middle. From germline, CDR1 is SGHRS and CDR2 YFSETQ. CDR3 length: 14 residues. The CDR3 DNA sequence: TGCGCCAGCGGTACGGGGGAGCGGGGCTATGGCTACACCTTC. Translation: CASGTGERGYGYTF.

The genes are TRBV10-1 and TRBJ1-1; the D gene is possibly TRBD1 (6 bases). Germline CDR1 and CDR2: WNHNN and SYGVQD (reference sequence). The V end lost 7 bases, the J end lost 4 bases, and 13 bases lay between the germline ends. The CDR3 sequence is 13 residues long. CDR3 residues: CASMEGGSTEAFF. CDR3 nucleotide sequence: TGCGCCAGCATGGAGGGGGGAAGCACTGAAGCTTTCTTT.

V usage is TRBV4-1 and J usage is TRBJ2-1; 9 bases line up with TRBD2. The CDR3 contains 20 residues. The germline gives CDR1 MGHRA, CDR2 YSYEKL. The ends lost 0 bases at V and 0 bases at J; junction bases unmatched: 12. The CDR3 DNA follows: TGCGCCAGCAGCCAAGAACTGAGAACTAGCGGGCGCAGCTCCTACAATGAGCAGTTCTTC. Translation: CASSQELRTSGRSSYNEQFF.

The chain joins TRBV19 to TRBJ1-2; D is uncertain. V shed 2 bases and J shed 3 bases, with 10 bases lying between them. Germline assignment: CDR1 LNHDA and CDR2 SQIVND (reference sequence). CDR3 size: 14 residues. The CDR3 region has the DNA TGTGCCAGTAGTATACCCTTCGGGGACTATGGCTACACCTTC. Translated: CASSIPFGDYGYTF.

This chain uses TRBV29-1 with TRBJ2-7; TRBD2 matches 9 bases. With V trimmed by 4 bases and J by 3 bases, 7 bases remained unmatched. CDR1 is SQVTM, CDR2 ANQGSEA, per germline. The CDR3 is 14 amino acids. The CDR3 DNA reads TGCAGCGTTGCCCCAAGGACTAGCGACTACGAGCAGTACTTC. Translation: CSVAPRTSDYEQYF.

The V call is TRBV7-6, the J call TRBJ2-1; 9 nucleotides align to TRBD2. Germline V gene lookup returns CDR1 SGHVS and CDR2 FNYEAQ. The CDR3 runs 16 residues. Germline trimming cut 5 bases from V and 10 bases from J; bases unmatched to any gene: 15. CDR3 nucleotides: TGTGCCAGCAGCCAGATAGCGGGAGTTATCGTTGGGGAGCAGTTCTTC. It specifies CASSQIAGVIVGEQFF.

This rearrangement joins TRBV7-9 to TRBJ1-2; D unresolved. With 6 bases removed from V and 3 bases from J, the gap between germline ends came to 8 bases. Germline V lookup: CDR1 SEHNR, CDR2 FQNEAQ (reference sequence). This CDR3 is 12 amino acids long. DNA of the CDR3: TGTGCCAGCAGTCAGTCGGACTATGGCTACACCTTC. As protein: CASSQSDYGYTF.

The chain employs TRBV10-3 and TRBJ1-2, with 11 bases aligning to TRBD1. The CDR3 is 14 residues long. J was trimmed by 3 bases and V by 10 bases; bases with no gene match: 7. Germline CDR1 reads ENHRY; CDR2 reads SYGVKD. DNA for the CDR3: TGTGCCACCGGCGGGACAGGGGGTTACTATGGCTACACCTTC. It encodes CATGGTGGYYGYTF.

This clone has just a few counts. This sequence joins TRBV11-3 and TRBJ2-3; no definite D call. Germline V gene data show CDR1 as SGHNT and CDR2 as YENEEA. CDR3 size: 13 residues. The V gene lost 5 bases and the J gene lost 3 bases, with 9 bases spanning the gap. The CDR3 is CASSHRSTDTQYF. CDR3 in DNA: TGTGCCAGCAGCCACCGGTCGACAGATACGCAGTATTTT.

The chain carries TRBV25-1 and TRBJ1-5; no definite D call. In germline, CDR1 is MGHDK, CDR2 SYGVNS. The CDR3 runs 13 residues. Trimming cost V 9 bases and J 4 bases, with 13 bases left between them. CDR3: CARSLQPNQPQHF. The CDR3 DNA reads TGTGCCAGGTCTTTGCAGCCGAATCAGCCCCAGCATTTT.

Here the CDR3 reads CASSLVGQEWGYTF. The CDR3 nucleotides are TGCGCCAGCAGCTTGGTCGGGCAGGAGTGGGGCTACACCTTC. The chain uses TRBV5-1 and TRBJ1-2, with no clear D. The CDR3 has 14 amino acids. The germline CDR1 and CDR2 sequences are SGHRS and YFSETQ. V dropped 0 bases and J dropped 8 bases, with 14 bases sitting between them.

The CDR3 DNA reads as TGTGCCAGCAGTTCAGGGAGTGTGACAGATACGCAGTATTTT. Translation: CASSSGSVTDTQYF. The genes are TRBV27 and TRBJ2-3, with D tentatively TRBD1 or TRBD2 (5 bases each). This CDR3 has 14 residues. Germline CDR1 is MNHEY and CDR2 is SMNVEV (reference sequence). Trimming pared 4 bases from V and 3 bases from J, leaving 11 bases between.

The chain couples TRBV7-2 to TRBJ2-7; the D is unclear. This CDR3 has 14 residues. CDR1 SGHTA and CDR2 FQGNSA come from the germline V gene. The V end was cut by 5 bases, the J end by 7 bases, with 18 bases between. This CDR3 reads CASSEDRTAREQYF. DNA for the CDR3: TGTGCCAGCAGCGAGGATCGGACCGCGAGGGAGCAGTACTTC.

This chain connects TRBV5-8 to TRBJ1-2, with D hard to call. The germline V and J ends were trimmed by 0 bases and 4 bases, with 4 bases remaining between them. The CDR3 sequence is 12 residues long. In germline, CDR1 is SGHTS, CDR2 YDEGEE. CDR3 sequence: CASSLGLYGYTF. The CDR3 nucleotides are TGTGCCAGCAGCTTGGGACTCTATGGCTACACCTTC.

This clone came up many times. The chain couples TRBV2 to TRBJ2-7, with TRBD1 matching over 7 bases. Germline-derived CDR1 and CDR2 are SNHLY and FYNNEI. The V and J ends lost 4 bases and 5 bases, in that order; junction bases with no gene match: 5. The length of the CDR3 is 13 residues. Here the CDR3 DNA reads TGTGCCAGCAGTGTGGGACAGCGCGACGAGCAGTACTTC. Its protein is CASSVGQRDEQYF.

The chain recombines TRBV27 with TRBJ2-1; D is perhaps TRBD1 (5 bases). The CDR3 spans 13 residues. CDR1 is MNHEY and CDR2 is SMNVEV in the germline V gene (reference sequence). Trimming removed 3 bases from V and 5 bases from J, with 8 bases in between. The chain's CDR3 is CASSLRRDNEQFF. The CDR3 bases are TGTGCCAGCAGTTTGCGCAGGGACAATGAGCAGTTCTTC.

The V call is TRBV6-5, the J call TRBJ2-7, with TRBD1 as a possible D gene (7 bases). This CDR3 is built from 14 residues. V was cut by 6 bases and J by 0 bases, with 12 bases left in between. Germline V gene lookup returns CDR1 MNHEY and CDR2 SVGAGI. CDR3 sequence: CASRQGTPSYEQYF. The CDR3 DNA reads as TGTGCCAGCAGACAGGGGACTCCCTCCTACGAGCAGTACTTC.

The genes are TRBV9 and TRBJ2-3, with 10 positions matching TRBD1. The CDR3 length is 16 residues. J was trimmed by 3 bases and V by 4 bases; bases with no gene match: 8. The germline CDR1 and CDR2 sequences are SGDLS and YYNGEE. CDR3 in amino acids: CASSPRGQGRTDTQYF. Written as DNA, the CDR3 is TGTGCCAGCAGCCCCAGGGGACAGGGGAGGACAGATACGCAGTATTTT.

This clone came up once. The chain combines TRBV19 with TRBJ1-5; D perhaps matches TRBD1 (6 bases). Germline V gene lookup returns CDR1 LNHDA and CDR2 SQIVND (reference sequence). V lost 9 bases, J lost 1 base, and 22 bases lay in between. CDR3 size: 17 residues. The CDR3 DNA sequence: TGTGCCAGCAGGGCGGTGCAGGGGCAAGGGAGCAATCAGCCCCAGCATTTT. It yields the protein CASRAVQGQGSNQPQHF.

The gene calls are TRBV9 and TRBJ2-7; a weak D match, TRBD1 (5 bases). Germline CDR1 reads SGDLS; CDR2 reads YYNGEE. The V end was cut by 2 bases, the J end by 6 bases, with 21 bases between. This CDR3 comprises 16 residues. CDR3 in DNA: TGTGCCAGCAGCGTCGGTCTAACAGGAAATTTTGGCGAGCAGTACTTC. This encodes CASSVGLTGNFGEQYF.

Only one count was recorded for this clone. The CDR3 protein is CASRSIRDRPYEQYF. CDR3 sequence (DNA): TGTGCCAGCAGGTCGATTCGGGACAGGCCCTACGAGCAGTACTTC. V and J are TRBV11-2 and TRBJ2-7; 8 bases align to TRBD1. The CDR3 contains 15 residues. Germline lookup yields CDR1 SGHAT and CDR2 FQNNGV. Trimming at V came to 6 bases and at J to 2 bases, leaving 9 bases not matched to a gene.

The chain carries TRBV3-1 (or the pseudogene TRBV3-2) and TRBJ2-1, with a weak D call TRBD1 (6 bases). This CDR3 comprises 17 residues. Germline V gene data show CDR1 as LGHDT and CDR2 as YNNKEL (reference sequence). Trimming pared 1 base from V and 0 bases from J, leaving 13 bases between. CDR3: CASSQGWGPSSYNEQFF. The CDR3 region has the DNA TGTGCCAGCAGCCAAGGCTGGGGGCCAAGCTCCTACAATGAGCAGTTCTTC.

The chain combines TRBV3-1 (or the pseudogene TRBV3-2) with TRBJ1-3, with 9 bases lining up with TRBD1. This CDR3 contains 14 residues. V lost 4 bases and J lost 9; bases outside the gene matches: 7. Germline assignment: CDR1 LGHDT and CDR2 YNNKEL (reference sequence). Here the CDR3 reads CASSPRDRAGTIYF. CDR3 coding DNA: TGTGCCAGCAGCCCAAGGGACAGGGCGGGCACCATATATTTT.

CDR3 amino acids: CASVEGANGNQPQHF. The CDR3 DNA follows: TGTGCCAGCGTTGAGGGGGCGAATGGCAATCAGCCCCAGCATTTT. This sequence joins TRBV6-5 and TRBJ1-5; 7 positions agree with TRBD1. V lost 8 bases to trimming and J lost 2 bases; unmatched junction nucleotides: 9. CDR1 is MNHEY and CDR2 is SVGAGI in the germline V gene. The CDR3 loop spans 15 amino acids.

V usage is TRBV4-1 and J usage is TRBJ1-4; D perhaps matches TRBD1 (5 bases). The CDR3 is 17 residues long. The germline CDR1 and CDR2 sequences are MGHRA and YSYEKL. V was trimmed by 0 bases and J by 0 bases, leaving 11 bases between them. The CDR3 reads CASSQDGTAATNEKLFF. CDR3 in DNA: TGCGCCAGCAGCCAAGACGGGACGGCCGCAACTAATGAAAAACTGTTTTTT.

V usage is TRBV29-1 and J usage is TRBJ2-7; 11 bases line up with TRBD1. V dropped 4 bases and J dropped 4; count of bases not matched to a gene: 3. Germline V CDR1 and CDR2: SQVTM, ANQGSEA. This CDR3 is built from 13 residues. The CDR3 here is CSVAGTGGYEQYF. The CDR3 nucleotides read TGCAGCGTTGCAGGGACAGGGGGGTACGAGCAGTACTTC.

The rearrangement uses TRBV6-2 or TRBV6-3 and TRBJ2-7; D unresolved. V lost 0 bases and J lost 3, with 3 bases in between. From germline, CDR1 is MNHEY and CDR2 SVGEGT. The CDR3 contains 12 residues. The CDR3 nucleotides read TGTGCCAGCAGTTACTCTCGCTACGAGCAGTACTTC. Its translation is CASSYSRYEQYF.

The chain employs TRBV29-1 and TRBJ1-1, with unresolved D. The CDR3 is 11 amino acids. The V gene's germline CDR1 is SQVTM and CDR2 ANQGSEA. Trimming took 3 bases from V and 10 from J, leaving 12 bases between them. CDR3 in DNA: TGCAGCGTTGAGGGAGGTAGAAGAGCTTTCTTT. Translated: CSVEGGRRAFF.